This entry lists 5 T cell receptor beta chains sequenced from one sample in a study of blood T cell repertoires in COVID-19 (dated by TCRdb to the early 2020s). Libraries were constructed by the immunoSEQ multiplex PCR assay. Entries here come from immuneACCESS through TCRdb and include only in-frame sequences with V and J called. Some clones fail to appear in such tables; in the studies checked, an unresolved V gene covers under half of the shortfall, and the cause of the remainder is unknown. The sample table shows around 160,000 clones, and roughly 86% are seen once. The top ten hold under 3% of the sample. The sequenced material came from peripheral blood. These receptors were obtained from a human donor in a cohort sampled during active COVID-19.

About this clone: Other DNA sequences in the same sample also yield this CDR3. The chain combines TRBV11-2 with TRBJ2-7; tentative D call: TRBD1 (6 bases). V gave up 1 base and J gave up 3 bases, with 7 bases separating them. The CDR3 consists of 13 residues. In germline, CDR1 is SGHAT, CDR2 FQNNGV. CDR3 DNA: TGTGCCAGCAGCTTAGGGACAGACTACGAGCAGTACTTC. Its protein product is CASSLGTDYEQYF.

The chain joins TRBV11-2 to TRBJ1-3; tentatively, D is TRBD1 (5 bases). The ends were cut back, 1 base at V and 0 bases at J, with 7 bases in the middle. CDR3 size: 15 residues. From germline, CDR1 is SGHAT and CDR2 FQNNGV. CDR3 residues: CASSLGDSSGNTIYF. For the CDR3, the DNA is TGTGCCAGCAGCTTAGGCGACAGCTCTGGAAACACCATATATTTT.

The chain combines TRBV18 with TRBJ2-6; perhaps TRBD2 as D (5 bases). The CDR3 consists of 17 residues. CDR1 is KGHSH, CDR2 LQKENI, per germline. V lost 1 base and J 3 bases, leaving 13 bases between the germline ends. The CDR3 protein is CASSPLAGGLGANVLTF. CDR3 DNA: TGTGCCAGCTCACCACTTGCGGGCGGCCTTGGGGCCAACGTCCTGACTTTC.

The V and J genes are TRBV5-6 and TRBJ1-2, with D hard to call. Trimming stripped 4 bases from V and 4 bases from J, with 11 bases between. The CDR3 has 13 amino acids. The germline V gene has CDR1 SGHDT and CDR2 YYEEEE. DNA for the CDR3: TGTGCCAGCAGCCCGCGGAGCCCCTATGGCTACACCTTC. This encodes CASSPRSPYGYTF.

This chain uses TRBV20-1 with TRBJ2-1, with 12 bases identical to TRBD2. J lost 5 bases, V lost 3 bases, and 11 bases had no gene match. The CDR3 has 17 amino acids. CDR1 and CDR2 (germline): DFQATT, SNEGSKA (reference sequence). The CDR3 DNA reads TGCAGTGCTAGTCTCACTAGCGGGGGGCTCGAGGACAATGAGCAGTTCTTC. Its protein product is CSASLTSGGLEDNEQFF.